These 11 T cell receptor beta chains originate from one sample sequenced in a study of blood T cell repertoires in COVID-19. Profiling relied on immunoSEQ multiplex PCR, and the TCRdb table lists in-frame clones only, not all of them. Here the sample spans about 220,000 clones, about 91% being singletons. The sample taken for sequencing was PBMCs or T cells enriched from blood (not recorded which). The origin of the receptors is a woman aged 45 to 65 with acute COVID-19.

The chain carries TRBV27 and TRBJ1-3; D is perhaps TRBD1 (6 bases). The germline V gene has CDR1 MNHEY and CDR2 SMNVEV (reference sequence). With 6 bases removed from V and 0 bases from J, the gap between germline ends came to 15 bases. The length of the CDR3 is 16 residues. The CDR3 bases are TGTGCCAGCAGACCCACAGGGACCCTCTCTGGAAACACCATATATTTT. This codes for CASRPTGTLSGNTIYF.

V gene TRBV7-2 combines with J gene TRBJ1-5; 7 nucleotides line up with TRBD1. Losses at the gene ends were 1 base for V and 6 bases for J; bases not matched to a gene: 0. CDR1 and CDR2 (germline): SGHTA, FQGNSA. There are 13 residues in the CDR3. CDR3 bases: TGTGCCAGCAGCTTAGACAGGGGTCAGCCCCAGCATTTT. It is translated as CASSLDRGQPQHF.

The genes are TRBV2 and TRBJ1-1; D remains unclear. V was cut by 6 bases and J by 4 bases, with 24 bases left in between. The CDR3 loop spans 17 amino acids. Germline CDR1 reads SNHLY; CDR2 reads FYNNEI. For the CDR3, the DNA is TGTGCCAGCAGGCCAAGACCTTACCGGCACCGGGGCACTGAAGCTTTCTTT. It codes for CASRPRPYRHRGTEAFF. Supplemented by reference TRBV2 and TRBJ1-1, the full variable domain reads EPEVTQTPSHQVTQMGQEVILRCVPISNHLYFYWYRQILGQKVEFLVSFYNNEISEKSEIFDDQFSVERPDGSNFTLKIRSTKLEDSAMYFCASRPRPYRHRGTEAFFGQGTRLTVV.

The V and J genes are TRBV2 and TRBJ2-7; D is uncertain. CDR1 and CDR2 from the germline V gene are SNHLY and FYNNEI. Trimming stripped 3 bases from V and 3 bases from J, with 12 bases between. The CDR3 extends over 14 amino acids. CDR3 in amino acids: CASSDRVHGYEQYF. Written as DNA, the CDR3 is TGTGCCAGCAGTGACCGGGTTCACGGCTACGAGCAGTACTTC. Full variable domain (remainder filled in from reference TRBV2 and TRBJ2-7): EPEVTQTPSHQVTQMGQEVILRCVPISNHLYFYWYRQILGQKVEFLVSFYNNEISEKSEIFDDQFSVERPDGSNFTLKIRSTKLEDSAMYFCASSDRVHGYEQYFGPGTRLTVT.

The V call is TRBV11-2, the J call TRBJ2-1, with TRBD2 matching over 8 bases. J gave up 4 bases and V 0 bases, and 5 bases lay outside the gene matches. In germline, CDR1 is SGHAT, CDR2 FQNNGV. This CDR3 spans 16 amino acids. The CDR3 reads CASSLEPGLAYNEQFF. Written as DNA, the CDR3 is TGTGCCAGCAGCTTAGAGCCCGGACTAGCTTACAATGAGCAGTTCTTC. Using reference TRBV11-2 and TRBJ2-1 for the parts outside the CDR3, the full variable domain is EAGVAQSPRYKIIEKRQSVAFWCNPISGHATLYWYQQILGQGPKLLIQFQNNGVVDDSQLPKDRFSAERLKGVDSTLKIQPAKLEDSAVYLCASSLEPGLAYNEQFFGPGTRLTVL.

This clone has just a few counts. The CDR3 is CASSYSTGGPADTQYF. CDR3 in DNA: TGTGCCAGCAGTTACTCGACGGGAGGGCCCGCAGATACGCAGTATTTT. The rearrangement uses TRBV6-5 and TRBJ2-3, with 8 bases aligning to TRBD2. Germline values: CDR1 MNHEY, CDR2 SVGAGI. The CDR3 has 16 amino acids. Trimming cost V 0 bases and J 4 bases; bases outside gene matches: 6.

V usage is TRBV27 and J usage is TRBJ1-1, with D uncertain. The V end was cut by 6 bases, the J end by 10 bases, with 18 bases between. The CDR3 has 13 amino acids. Germline values: CDR1 MNHEY, CDR2 SMNVEV (reference sequence). As DNA, the CDR3 is TGTGCCAGCAGCAATTCGGGAGACCGAGGAGCTTTCTTT. This encodes CASSNSGDRGAFF.

The rearrangement uses TRBV18 and TRBJ2-7; 10 bases are a match to TRBD1. J lost 5 bases, V lost 3 bases, and 7 bases had no gene match. This CDR3 spans 15 amino acids. Germline values: CDR1 KGHSH, CDR2 LQKENI. The CDR3 spells CASSPTGTGVNEQYF. The CDR3 DNA follows: TGTGCCAGCTCACCCACCGGGACAGGGGTTAACGAGCAGTACTTC.

This chain links TRBV7-6 with TRBJ1-4, with D possibly TRBD1 on 5 matching bases. V lost 5 bases and J 8 bases, leaving 21 bases between the germline ends. This CDR3 comprises 16 residues. In germline, CDR1 is SGHVS, CDR2 FNYEAQ. CDR3 sequence reads: CASSQQAAGSYEKLFF. CDR3 nucleotides: TGTGCCAGCAGCCAACAGGCGGCGGGAAGTTACGAAAAACTGTTTTTT.

The table lists this clone with a count of one. The V and J genes are TRBV5-6 and TRBJ2-3; D is undetermined. The length of the CDR3 is 14 residues. Trimming took off 0 bases at V and 4 bases at J, with 9 bases between the two ends. Germline V gives CDR1 SGHDT, CDR2 YYEEEE. CDR3 protein: CASSLGAMPDTQYF. Written as DNA, the CDR3 is TGTGCCAGCAGCTTGGGGGCAATGCCAGATACGCAGTATTTT.

The chain couples TRBV3-1 (or the pseudogene TRBV3-2) to TRBJ2-7, with TRBD2 identical over 8 bases. Germline V lookup: CDR1 LGHDT, CDR2 YNNKEL (reference sequence). V lost 4 bases and J lost 7; bases outside the gene matches: 9. The CDR3 covers 14 residues. The CDR3: CASSRTSPGWEQYF. The CDR3 bases are TGTGCCAGCAGCCGGACTAGCCCCGGTTGGGAGCAGTACTTC.